This TCR beta chain was found in a study of blood T cell repertoires in COVID-19. Using immunoSEQ multiplex PCR, the repertoire was profiled, and TCRdb retains in-frame clones only, with some absent. The top ten hold about 27% of the sample, which has about 120,000 clones, 85% to 90% seen once. CDR3 size: 15 residues. Germline assignment: CDR1 MNHEY and CDR2 SMNVEV (reference sequence). V shed 8 bases, J shed 5 bases, and the junction held 12 bases outside the gene matches. The source of this sequence is a man aged 65-85 years with active or convalescent COVID-19. The rearrangement links TRBV27 to TRBJ2-7, with TRBD1 matching over 10 bases. The source material was peripheral blood. The CDR3 sequence: CASPPPGQGFHEQYF. DNA of the CDR3: TGTGCCAGCCCCCCCCCGGGACAGGGGTTCCACGAGCAGTACTTC.